Sequencing of this T cell receptor (beta chain) was carried out in a study of blood T cell repertoires in COVID-19. For the study at large: The study drew acute and convalescent COVID-19 samples from the United States, Italy and Spain.

The authors' processing: Estimated nucleated cell counts came from reference gene primer amplification. The repertoire was sequenced with immunoSEQ multiplex PCR; TCRdb's copy has only in-frame clones and lacks some. Clone size and the V and J calls come from that table; the DNA yielded D and trimming. The sample includes a few hundred thousand clones, about 90% of them seen just once. Patients in Seattle were enrolled during active infection, then followed longitudinally. Germline-derived CDR1 and CDR2 are LGHNA and YNFKEQ. This CDR3 region has 14 residues. Trimming took 0 bases from V and 7 from J, leaving 12 bases between them.

This TCR was recovered from a woman aged 55 to 70 with COVID-19, enrolled during active disease. Input material: peripheral blood. The V call is TRBV4-2, the J call TRBJ1-2; D remains ambiguous. CDR3 protein: CASSQEGSFRGYTF. The CDR3 bases are TGTGCCAGCAGCCAAGAGGGCAGCTTCCGTGGCTACACCTTC.